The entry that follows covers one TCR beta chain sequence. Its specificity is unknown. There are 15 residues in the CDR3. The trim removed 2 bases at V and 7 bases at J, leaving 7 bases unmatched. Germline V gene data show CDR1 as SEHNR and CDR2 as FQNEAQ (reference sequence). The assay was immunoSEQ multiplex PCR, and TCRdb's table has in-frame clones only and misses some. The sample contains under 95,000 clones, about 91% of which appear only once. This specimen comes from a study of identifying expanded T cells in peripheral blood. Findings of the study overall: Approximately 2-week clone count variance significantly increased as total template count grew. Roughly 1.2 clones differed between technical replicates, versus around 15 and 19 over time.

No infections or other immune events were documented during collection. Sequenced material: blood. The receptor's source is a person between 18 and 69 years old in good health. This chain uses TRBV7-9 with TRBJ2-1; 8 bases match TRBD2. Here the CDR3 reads CASSLSGGRRNEQFF. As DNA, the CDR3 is TGTGCCAGCAGCTTATCGGGCGGGAGGAGGAATGAGCAGTTCTTC.